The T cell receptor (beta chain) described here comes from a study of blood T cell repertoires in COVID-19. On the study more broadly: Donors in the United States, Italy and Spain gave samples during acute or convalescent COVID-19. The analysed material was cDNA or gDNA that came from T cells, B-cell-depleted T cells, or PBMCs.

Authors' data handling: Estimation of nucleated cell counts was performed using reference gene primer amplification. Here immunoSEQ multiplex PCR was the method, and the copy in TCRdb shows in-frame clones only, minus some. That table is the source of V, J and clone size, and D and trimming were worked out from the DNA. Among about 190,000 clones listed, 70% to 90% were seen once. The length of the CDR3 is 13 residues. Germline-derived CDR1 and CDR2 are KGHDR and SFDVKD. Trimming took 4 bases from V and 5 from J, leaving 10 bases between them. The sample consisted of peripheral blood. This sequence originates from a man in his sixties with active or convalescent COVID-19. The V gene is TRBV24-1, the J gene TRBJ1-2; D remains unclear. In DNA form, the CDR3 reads TGTGCCACCAGTGACCCATTCGGGTATGGCTACACCTTC. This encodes CATSDPFGYGYTF.